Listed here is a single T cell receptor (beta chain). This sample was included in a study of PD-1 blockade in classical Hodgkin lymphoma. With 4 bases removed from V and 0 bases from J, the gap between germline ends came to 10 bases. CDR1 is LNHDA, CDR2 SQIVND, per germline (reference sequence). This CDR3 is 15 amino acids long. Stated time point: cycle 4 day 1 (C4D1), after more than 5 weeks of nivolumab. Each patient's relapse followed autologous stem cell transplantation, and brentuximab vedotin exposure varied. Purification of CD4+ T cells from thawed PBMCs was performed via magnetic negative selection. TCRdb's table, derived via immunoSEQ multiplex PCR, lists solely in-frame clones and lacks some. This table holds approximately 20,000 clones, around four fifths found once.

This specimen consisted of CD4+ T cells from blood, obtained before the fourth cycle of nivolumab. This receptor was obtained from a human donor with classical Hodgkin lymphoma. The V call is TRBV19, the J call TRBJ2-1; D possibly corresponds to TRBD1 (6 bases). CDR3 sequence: CASSNRVYSYNEQFF. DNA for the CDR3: TGTGCCAGTAGTAACAGGGTATACTCCTACAATGAGCAGTTCTTC.